The clone carrying this T cell receptor (beta chain) was seen ten or more times. Its antigen is currently unknown. TCRdb independently ran MiXCR on the RT-PCR reads; one entry per CDR3 protein. The table has about 160,000 distinct CDR3 sequences, approximately 11% seen once. The V gene lost 4 bases and the J gene lost 8 bases, with 16 bases spanning the gap. The CDR3 contains 15 residues. CDR1 and CDR2 (germline): SGHRS, YFSETQ. The data originate from a study of response to subunit inactivated influenza vaccine. General study results and limits: The authors suggested that few new T cells are recruited per seasonal influenza vaccination.

The clonotype comes from a man aged 50 to 60 who received an inactivated influenza vaccine. Sequenced here: non-naive T cells sorted from PBMCs, sampled about 6 weeks after vaccination. The chain is built from TRBV5-1 and TRBJ1-6; the D gene is possibly TRBD1 (6 bases). The CDR3 bases are TGCGCCAGCAGCACACAGGGCCATATCGATTCACCCCTCCACTTT. It yields the protein CASSTQGHIDSPLHF.